This TCR beta chain was sequenced in a study of monozygotic twins with inflammatory bowel disease. Germline CDR1 DFQATT, CDR2 SNEGSKA (reference sequence). The CDR3 consists of 14 residues. TCRdb reworked the 5' RACE reads into one entry per CDR3 protein, no DNA. This repertoire includes 400,000 or so distinct CDR3 sequences. This rearrangement joins TRBV20-1 to TRBJ2-3; TCRdb gives TRBD2 as the D gene, but with no DNA this cannot be confirmed. The sequence was collected from a human donor with ulcerative colitis or Crohn's disease, or a healthy co-twin of an affected twin (not recorded which). Sequencing was done on a sample of blood. CDR3 amino acids: CSAPPSRSTDTQYF.